These T cell receptor beta chains were read from a single sample in a study of shared clonotypes between healthy human individuals. This table comes from immunoSEQ multiplex PCR, and its TCRdb copy is limited to in-frame clones, with some not included. The profile shows about 960,000 clones, 60% to 85% of them singletons. Material: memory CD4+ T cells sorted from blood. The receptors derive from a man younger than 35 in good health. Both conserved end residues are part of each CDR3. D genes are given only for firm matches. Clone size appears in some rows only: once, few, many, or a class for an expanded clone.

J gene | V gene | D gene | clone size | CDR3 protein | CDR3 DNA
TRBJ2-2 | TRBV30 | TRBD2 | NA | CAWTPPASGTRRELFF | TGTGCCTGGACCCCCCCGGCTAGCGGGACCAGAAGGGAGCTGTTTTTT
TRBJ1-1 | TRBV2 | NA | many | CASSPMGLNTEAFF | TGTGCCAGCAGTCCAATGGGGCTGAACACTGAAGCTTTCTTT
TRBJ2-7 | TRBV15 | NA | NA | CATSRDGGVNEQYF | TGTGCCACCAGCAGAGACGGGGGCGTCAACGAGCAGTACTTC
TRBJ2-7 | TRBV19 | NA | NA | CASSIGGLGSYEQYF | TGTGCCAGTAGTATCGGGGGGCTGGGGTCCTACGAGCAGTACTTC
TRBJ2-2 | TRBV15 | TRBD2 | NA | CATSTSGTGELFF | TGTGCCACCAGCACTAGCGGGACCGGGGAGCTGTTTTTT
TRBJ2-1 | TRBV12-5 | TRBD1 | NA | CASGLEGARSYNEQFF | TGTGCTAGTGGTTTGGAGGGGGCCAGAAGCTACAATGAGCAGTTCTTC
TRBJ2-3 | TRBV7-9 | TRBD1 | NA | CASSLDQGAFGTDTQYF | TGTGCCAGCAGCTTAGACCAGGGGGCATTTGGCACAGATACGCAGTATTTT
TRBJ1-2 | TRBV6-5 | TRBD1 | once | CASSYDRGAYGYTF | TGTGCCAGCAGCTACGACAGGGGAGCCTATGGCTACACCTTC
TRBJ1-4 | TRBV2 | NA | NA | CASREGSTTNEKLFF | TGTGCCAGCAGGGAAGGGTCAACAACTAATGAAAAACTGTTTTTT
TRBJ1-4 | TRBV6-5 | NA | NA | CASRVGQRERKLFF | TGTGCCAGCAGGGTCGGGCAAAGGGAAAGAAAACTGTTTTTT
TRBJ1-1 | TRBV6-6 | NA | NA | CASSPQGGRNTEAFF | TGTGCCAGCAGTCCCCAAGGAGGGAGGAACACTGAAGCTTTCTTT
TRBJ1-1 | TRBV11-3 | TRBD1 | NA | CASSLRTGENTEAFF | TGTGCCAGCAGCTTACGGACAGGAGAGAACACTGAAGCTTTCTTT
TRBJ2-3 | TRBV11-2 | NA | once | CASSSRGGDTQYF | TGTGCCAGCAGCTCTCGGGGCGGGGATACGCAGTATTTT
TRBJ1-1 | TRBV4-1 | NA | few | CASSREVRSNTEAFF | TGCGCCAGCAGCCGGGAAGTCCGGTCGAACACTGAAGCTTTCTTT
TRBJ2-1 | TRBV2 | NA | NA | CASSGWNNEQFF | TGTGCCAGCAGTGGCTGGAACAATGAGCAGTTCTTC
TRBJ2-5 | TRBV29-1 | NA | NA | CSVARGQETQYF | TGCAGCGTTGCTCGGGGACAAGAGACCCAGTACTTC
TRBJ2-3 | TRBV5-4 | NA | NA | CASSHKGDGDTQYF | TGTGCCAGCAGCCACAAAGGGGATGGAGATACGCAGTATTTT
TRBJ1-1 | TRBV18 | NA | NA | CASSTLLRDSEAFF | TGTGCCAGCTCAACCCTGTTGAGGGATAGTGAAGCTTTCTTT
TRBJ2-1 | TRBV11-3 | TRBD1 | NA | CASSLVGRGYNEQFF | TGTGCCAGCAGCTTAGTCGGCAGGGGGTACAATGAGCAGTTCTTC
TRBJ2-3 | TRBV9 | NA | NA | CASSVGSSRLGDTQYF | TGTGCCAGCAGCGTAGGATCCAGCAGACTCGGAGATACGCAGTATTTT
TRBJ2-4 | TRBV5-5 | NA | NA | CASSVTGGLTHIQYF | TGTGCCAGCAGCGTCACAGGGGGACTAACCCACATTCAGTACTTC
TRBJ2-1 | TRBV20-1 | TRBD1 | NA | CSPTGILEQFF | TGCAGCCCGACAGGGATTCTTGAGCAGTTCTTC
TRBJ1-1 | TRBV11-2 | TRBD1 | NA | CASSEQGLKNTEAFF | TGTGCCAGCAGCGAACAGGGGCTGAAAAACACTGAAGCTTTCTTT
TRBJ2-3 | TRBV12-5 | NA | NA | CASGLAARRDTQYF | TGTGCTAGTGGTTTGGCGGCCCGCCGGGATACGCAGTATTTT
TRBJ2-1 | TRBV7-6 | NA | NA | CASSLAGYEQFF | TGTGCCAGCAGCTTAGCGGGGTATGAGCAGTTCTTC
TRBJ2-7 | TRBV30 | NA | NA | CAWKQGGEQYF | TGTGCCTGGAAGCAGGGAGGCGAGCAGTACTTC
TRBJ2-7 | TRBV5-1 | TRBD2 | NA | CASRRGGDGSYEQYF | TGCGCCAGCAGGAGGGGAGGGGACGGTTCGTACGAGCAGTACTTC
TRBJ2-1 | TRBV5-1 | TRBD2 | NA | CASSPGGSGSGNEQFF | TGCGCCAGCAGCCCAGGGGGTAGCGGGAGCGGCAATGAGCAGTTCTTC
TRBJ1-2 | TRBV11-2 | TRBD1 | NA | CASRKTGPWYGYTF | TGTGCCAGCAGAAAGACAGGGCCGTGGTATGGCTACACCTTC
TRBJ2-5 | TRBV6-1 | NA | NA | CASSEARETQYF | TGTGCCAGCAGTGAAGCGCGAGAGACCCAGTACTTC
TRBJ1-1 | TRBV5-1 | NA | few | CASTVGRGETTEAFF | TGCGCCAGCACCGTCGGGAGAGGGGAGACGACTGAAGCTTTCTTT
TRBJ1-5 | TRBV10-3 | NA | NA | CAISEREGDQPQHF | TGTGCCATCAGTGAGAGGGAAGGAGATCAGCCCCAGCATTTT
TRBJ2-1 | TRBV20-1 | TRBD2 | NA | CSATPGLGPFF | TGCAGTGCGACCCCGGGACTAGGGCCGTTCTTC
TRBJ2-2 | TRBV27 | NA | NA | CASSLSGGVAELFF | TGTGCCAGCAGTTTATCCGGCGGAGTAGCGGAGCTGTTTTTT
TRBJ2-7 | TRBV6-1 | NA | NA | CASSEYGGPYEQYF | TGTGCCAGCAGTGAATATGGCGGTCCCTACGAGCAGTACTTC
TRBJ1-2 | TRBV30 | TRBD1 | few | CALGQVPGYTF | TGTGCCTTGGGACAGGTTCCTGGCTACACCTTC
TRBJ2-5 | TRBV5-5 | TRBD1 | NA | CASSRRTGGQETQYF | TGTGCCAGCAGCCGACGGACAGGGGGCCAAGAGACCCAGTACTTC
TRBJ1-2 | TRBV9 | TRBD1 | NA | CASSPGGQGYGYTF | TGTGCCAGCAGCCCGGGAGGACAGGGCTATGGCTACACCTTC
TRBJ2-5 | TRBV5-1 | TRBD2 | NA | CASSDGTSGGAKTQYF | TGCGCCAGCAGCGACGGGACTAGCGGGGGGGCAAAGACCCAGTACTTC
TRBJ2-2 | TRBV9 | NA | NA | CASSVELGELFF | TGTGCCAGCAGCGTTGAACTCGGGGAGCTGTTTTTT
TRBJ2-1 | TRBV19 | TRBD1 | NA | CASSTGQGRYSNEQFF | TGTGCCAGTAGTACCGGACAGGGGCGGTACTCCAATGAGCAGTTCTTC
TRBJ2-2 | TRBV18 | NA | many | CASSERVGELFF | TGTGCCAGCTCAGAACGGGTCGGGGAGCTGTTTTTT
TRBJ1-1 | TRBV9 | NA | NA | CASSVDEGGEAFF | TGTGCCAGCAGCGTAGATGAGGGTGGTGAAGCTTTCTTT
TRBJ2-2 | TRBV19 | NA | NA | CASSVRQPGPGGELFF | TGTGCCAGTAGTGTAAGACAACCGGGACCGGGCGGGGAGCTGTTTTTT
TRBJ2-5 | TRBV5-1 | NA | NA | CASSPMTPQETQYF | TGCGCCAGCAGCCCCATGACTCCGCAAGAGACCCAGTACTTC
TRBJ2-7 | TRBV30 | NA | NA | CAWSRVDSLSYEQYF | TGTGCCTGGAGCAGAGTCGACTCACTTTCATACGAGCAGTACTTC
TRBJ1-6 | TRBV6-6 | NA | NA | CASSPTTGSYNSPLHF | TGTGCCAGCAGTCCCACTACAGGCTCCTATAATTCACCCCTCCACTTT
TRBJ2-5 | TRBV5-6 | TRBD2 | NA | CASSIGTSGTQYF | TGTGCCAGCAGCATCGGGACTAGTGGGACCCAGTACTTC
TRBJ1-6 | TRBV5-5 | TRBD1 | NA | CASSSVAGGSNSPLHF | TGTGCCAGCAGCTCCGTGGCAGGGGGCAGCAATTCACCCCTCCACTTT
TRBJ2-3 | TRBV11-3 | NA | NA | CASNLEDTQYF | TGTGCCAGCAACCTAGAAGATACGCAGTATTTT
TRBJ2-7 | TRBV5-1 | TRBD2 | once | CASSLALAGDEQYF | TGCGCCAGCAGCTTGGCTCTAGCGGGGGACGAGCAGTACTTC
TRBJ2-7 | TRBV7-8 | TRBD2 | few | CASSPGLTYEQYF | TGTGCCAGCAGCCCGGGACTAACCTACGAGCAGTACTTC
TRBJ2-5 | TRBV7-2 | TRBD2 | NA | CASSEGLAGIKETQYF | TGTGCCAGCAGCGAAGGACTAGCGGGAATAAAAGAGACCCAGTACTTC
TRBJ2-7 | TRBV29-1 | NA | NA | CSVEDRGASYEQYF | TGCAGCGTTGAAGATCGAGGGGCGAGCTACGAGCAGTACTTC
TRBJ2-7 | TRBV11-2 | TRBD1 | NA | CASSLQDRDINEQYF | TGTGCCAGCAGCTTACAGGACAGGGATATAAACGAGCAGTACTTC
TRBJ1-3 | TRBV7-8 | NA | few | CASSLDSAVDTIYF | TGTGCCAGCAGCTTAGATTCGGCCGTGGACACCATATATTTT
TRBJ2-6 | TRBV4-3 | TRBD1 | NA | CASSQLGRTGEVGANVLTF | TGCGCCAGCAGCCAGCTGGGACGGACAGGGGAGGTTGGGGCCAACGTCCTGACTTTC